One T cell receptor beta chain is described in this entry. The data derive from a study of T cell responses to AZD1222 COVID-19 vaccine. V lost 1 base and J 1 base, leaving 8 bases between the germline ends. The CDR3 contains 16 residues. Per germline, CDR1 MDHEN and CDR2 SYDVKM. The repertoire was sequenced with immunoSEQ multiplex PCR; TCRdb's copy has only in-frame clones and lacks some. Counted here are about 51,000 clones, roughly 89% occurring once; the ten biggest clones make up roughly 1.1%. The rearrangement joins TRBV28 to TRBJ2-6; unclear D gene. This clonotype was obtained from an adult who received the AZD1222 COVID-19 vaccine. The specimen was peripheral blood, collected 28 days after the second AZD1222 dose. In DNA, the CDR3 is TGTGCCAGCAGTTTATTCCGAGCGTCTGGGGCCAACGTCCTGACTTTC. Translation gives CASSLFRASGANVLTF. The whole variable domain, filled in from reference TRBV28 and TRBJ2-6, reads DVKVTQSSRYLVKRTGEKVFLECVQDMDHENMFWYRQDPGLGLRLIYFSYDVKMKEKGDIPEGYSVSREKKERFSLILESASTNQTSMYLCASSLFRASGANVLTFGAGSRLTVL.